Reported below is one T cell receptor (beta chain). What it binds is unknown. Assay: immunoSEQ multiplex PCR; the TCRdb copy retains only in-frame clones and omits some. The table lists roughly 6,500 clones, less than 95% of them singletons. This record belongs to a study of T cells and Merkel cell carcinoma outcomes. Whole-study results and caveats: Merkel cell carcinoma outcomes were reportedly predicted by repertoire and T-cell density.

The germline CDR1 and CDR2 sequences are MNHEY and SMNVEV (reference sequence). The CDR3 is made up of 16 amino acids. The V and J ends lost 4 bases and 7 bases, in that order; junction bases with no gene match: 13. The chain couples TRBV27 to TRBJ1-2; 9 bases agree with TRBD1. Sequenced sample: tumor tissue from Merkel cell carcinoma. The TCR originated in a human donor with Merkel cell carcinoma. The CDR3 is CASSSWTGALSFGYTF. DNA of the CDR3: TGTGCCAGCAGTTCCTGGACAGGGGCTCTCTCCTTTGGCTACACCTTC.